This TCR beta chain comes out of a study of cytomegalovirus exposure and HLA in healthy donors. Study-wide points: Among TCR beta chains of equal frequency, HLA-associated ones were more clonally expanded in a later analysis.

Only a few counts were recorded for this clone. What it recognizes is unknown. This CDR3 is also generated by other DNA sequences in the sample. PCR amplification relied on 60 Vbeta primers (plus 13 Jbeta primers). The repertoire was sequenced with immunoSEQ multiplex PCR; TCRdb's copy has only in-frame clones and lacks some. Of 110,000 or so clones listed, about 13% are singletons. This CDR3 region has 15 residues. Germline values: CDR1 LGHNA, CDR2 YNFKEQ. Trimming cost V 1 base and J 0 bases; bases outside gene matches: 0. The TCR sequence derives from a man aged 35 to 55 in good health and CMV-seropositive. The chain combines TRBV4-2 with TRBJ2-7; 10 bases fit TRBD2. Sequencing was performed on PBMCs. CDR3 loop: CASSQGLAGSYEQYF. Here the CDR3 DNA reads TGTGCCAGCAGCCAAGGACTAGCGGGCTCCTACGAGCAGTACTTC.